Each of the 22 T cell receptor beta chains below was sequenced from the same sample in a study of T cell changes during pregnancy in multiple sclerosis. Libraries were prepared by immunoSEQ multiplex PCR; TCRdb keeps only in-frame clonotypes and omits some of them. The table lists around 35,000 clones, 75% to 95% of them singletons. This material consisted of CD8+ T cells from peripheral blood mononuclear cells, taken before pregnancy. The receptors originated from a female donor with multiple sclerosis, enrolled in a pregnancy study.

The chain uses TRBV27 and TRBJ2-6; 8 nucleotides align to TRBD1. The ends lost 7 bases at V and 1 base at J; junction bases unmatched: 3. The CDR3 extends over 15 amino acids. Germline V CDR1 and CDR2: MNHEY, SMNVEV (reference sequence). As DNA, the CDR3 is TGTGCCAGCACCTGGACAGGGTCTGGGGCCAACGTCCTGACTTTC. Protein: CASTWTGSGANVLTF.

This clone has only one observation. The rearrangement uses TRBV19 and TRBJ2-7, with 12 bases aligning to TRBD2. V lost 5 bases to trimming and J lost 5 bases; unmatched junction nucleotides: 4. The germline V gene encodes CDR1 LNHDA and CDR2 SQIVND (reference sequence). This CDR3 has 14 residues. CDR3 residues: CASSWRLAGDEQYF. The CDR3 coding sequence is TGTGCCAGTAGTTGGAGACTAGCGGGAGACGAGCAGTACTTC.

The CDR3 region is CASSLRPTGLNTEAFF. DNA for the CDR3: TGTGCCAGTAGTTTGAGGCCTACAGGGTTGAACACTGAAGCTTTCTTT. The rearrangement links TRBV19 to TRBJ1-1; D may be TRBD1 (6 bases). The CDR3 covers 16 residues. Trimming took 5 bases from V and 0 from J, leaving 16 bases between them. Germline V CDR1 and CDR2: LNHDA, SQIVND (reference sequence).

This clone was found once. V gene TRBV27 combines with J gene TRBJ1-1; unclear D gene. V was clipped by 2 bases and J by 1 base, with 5 bases between them. This CDR3 has 13 residues. The germline V gene encodes CDR1 MNHEY and CDR2 SMNVEV (reference sequence). The CDR3 here is CASSLGQNTEAFF. As DNA, the CDR3 is TGTGCCAGCAGTTTAGGGCAGAACACTGAAGCTTTCTTT.

This chain uses TRBV19 with TRBJ1-2; TRBD1 aligns across 11 bases. Germline V gene lookup returns CDR1 LNHDA and CDR2 SQIVND (reference sequence). J lost 6 bases, V lost 7 bases, and 13 bases had no gene match. This CDR3 is 16 amino acids long. CDR3 residues: CASKGQGATVADGYTF. As DNA, the CDR3 is TGTGCCAGTAAAGGACAGGGGGCAACGGTGGCCGATGGCTACACCTTC.

The chain joins TRBV19 to TRBJ2-1, with TRBD2 matching over 9 bases. CDR3 length: 12 residues. Trimming at V came to 6 bases and at J to 8 bases, leaving 2 bases not matched to a gene. From germline, CDR1 is LNHDA and CDR2 SQIVND (reference sequence). CDR3 sequence: CASRTSGYEQFF. The CDR3 coding sequence is TGTGCCAGTAGGACTAGCGGCTATGAGCAGTTCTTC.

The V and J genes are TRBV4-1 and TRBJ2-2; 8 bases are shared with TRBD2. After removal of 0 bases from V and 3 bases from J, the junction contained 3 bases not matched to a gene. Germline-derived CDR1 and CDR2 are MGHRA and YSYEKL. CDR3 length: 16 amino acids. In DNA, the CDR3 is TGCGCCAGCAGCCAAGACCTAGCGGGTTACACCGGGGAGCTGTTTTTT. Translated: CASSQDLAGYTGELFF.

The CDR3 loop is CASSLGLAGVRNGELFF. The CDR3 DNA is TGTGCCAGCAGCTTGGGACTAGCGGGAGTTAGGAACGGGGAGCTGTTTTTT. V is TRBV5-4 and J is TRBJ2-2, with 12 bases fitting TRBD2. CDR1 and CDR2 (germline): SGHNT, YYREEE (reference sequence). CDR3 length equals 17 residues. Unmatched junction bases numbered 7, after V lost 0 bases and J lost 7 bases.

The chain carries TRBV6-1 and TRBJ2-1; D may be TRBD1 (9 bases). Trimming stripped 4 bases from V and 6 bases from J, with 31 bases between. This CDR3 has 20 amino acids. Germline values: CDR1 MNHNS, CDR2 SASEGT. This CDR3 is CASSAVPGTGSSGATNEQFF. CDR3 in DNA: TGTGCCAGCAGTGCCGTCCCCGGGACAGGGAGTAGCGGGGCCACCAATGAGCAGTTCTTC.

J is TRBJ2-7 and V is TRBV7-9; weak D call: TRBD2 (5 bases). The V and J ends lost 5 bases and 1 base respectively, with 12 bases between them. Germline CDR1 SEHNR, CDR2 FQNEAQ (reference sequence). The CDR3 totals 14 residues. The CDR3 sequence: CASSEEGRSYEQYF. The DNA for the CDR3 is TGTGCCAGCAGCGAAGAGGGTAGATCCTACGAGCAGTACTTC.

The chain combines TRBV21-1 with TRBJ2-5; TRBD1 reflects the table's D call only, with no check against the DNA. TRBV21-1 is tagged as a pseudogene. The CDR3 extends over 17 amino acids. CDR3: CASSKEGARAAPETQYF. Written as DNA, the CDR3 is TGTGCCAGCAGCAAAGAAGGAGCCAGGGCGGCGCCAGAGACCCAGTACTTC.

J is TRBJ1-5 and V is TRBV19, with D unresolved. CDR1 LNHDA and CDR2 SQIVND come from the germline V gene (reference sequence). The CDR3 has 14 amino acids. Trimming pared 2 bases from V and 3 bases from J, leaving 8 bases between. The DNA of the CDR3 is TGTGCCAGTAGTATACAGGCCTACAATCAGCCCCAGCATTTT. Encoded protein: CASSIQAYNQPQHF.

The chain recombines TRBV4-3 with TRBJ2-1, with 10 bases aligning to TRBD2. The germline V gene has CDR1 LGHNA and CDR2 YSLEER. CDR3 length: 16 amino acids. V shed 0 bases and J 7 bases; nucleotides not matched to a gene: 6. CDR3 protein: CASSQESGSGGNEQFF. In DNA form, the CDR3 reads TGCGCCAGCAGCCAAGAAAGCGGTAGCGGGGGGAATGAGCAGTTCTTC.

The chain is built from TRBV2 and TRBJ2-2; 10 bases match TRBD1. Germline V gene sequence: CDR1 SNHLY, CDR2 FYNNEI. Trimming took 6 bases from V and 6 from J; bases not matched to a gene: 4. The CDR3 is 14 amino acids. CDR3 sequence (DNA): TGTGCCAGCAGCGGGACAGGGGTCCCCGGGGAGCTGTTTTTT. Translated: CASSGTGVPGELFF.

V is TRBV14 and J is TRBJ2-1; weak D call: TRBD1 (5 bases). This CDR3 is 15 amino acids long. Trimming removed 5 bases at V and 0 bases at J, with 11 bases between. Germline V gene data show CDR1 as SGHDN and CDR2 as FVKESK. The CDR3 coding sequence is TGTGCCAGCAGCTTTACAGGTAGCTCCTACAATGAGCAGTTCTTC. It specifies CASSFTGSSYNEQFF.

The chain recombines TRBV29-1 with TRBJ1-1; no clear D gene. The V end was cut by 7 bases, the J end by 2 bases, with 14 bases between. This CDR3 is built from 13 residues. The V gene's germline CDR1 is SQVTM and CDR2 ANQGSEA. CDR3 protein: CSAAGTSNTEAFF. The CDR3, as DNA: TGCAGCGCCGCGGGCACCTCAAACACTGAAGCTTTCTTT.

The gene calls are TRBV13 and TRBJ2-7; maybe TRBD1 (6 bases). The ends were cut back, 0 bases at V and 2 bases at J, with 8 bases in the middle. The CDR3 loop spans 14 amino acids. From germline, CDR1 is PRHDT and CDR2 FYEKMQ (reference sequence). The CDR3 region has the DNA TGTGCCAGCAGCTTAGGCAAGGGGGCCTACGAGCAGTACTTC. Translation gives CASSLGKGAYEQYF.

The chain links TRBV5-4 to TRBJ1-2; tentative D call: TRBD1 (5 bases). V lost 4 bases and J 3 bases, leaving 19 bases between the germline ends. CDR1 and CDR2 from the germline V gene are SGHNT and YYREEE (reference sequence). This CDR3 contains 16 residues. The CDR3 region has the DNA TGTGCCAGCAGCCCCTATGGAACAGGCTATTACTATGGCTACACCTTC. Amino acid sequence: CASSPYGTGYYYGYTF.

V usage is TRBV7-8 and J usage is TRBJ1-1; TRBD1 aligns across 7 bases. The germline V gene encodes CDR1 SGHVS and CDR2 FQNEAQ. The CDR3 has 22 residues. With V trimmed by 1 base and J by 2 bases, 25 bases remained unmatched. The CDR3 nucleotides are TGTGCCAGCAGCTTAGATTTTTTTCTGTACTCAAAAACAGGGGTCGGAAACACTGAAGCTTTCTTT. Its protein product is CASSLDFFLYSKTGVGNTEAFF.

V is TRBV13 and J is TRBJ1-6, with 8 bases lining up with TRBD1. The CDR3 is made up of 16 amino acids. The germline gives CDR1 PRHDT, CDR2 FYEKMQ (reference sequence). The junction had 5 bases not matched to a gene; V was cut back by 3 bases and J by 4 bases. In DNA, the CDR3 is TGTGCCAGCAGCTTGGGGACAGGATATTATAATTCACCCCTCCACTTT. This sequence encodes CASSLGTGYYNSPLHF.

V and J are TRBV9 and TRBJ2-7; possibly TRBD1 for D (5 bases). Germline CDR1 and CDR2: SGDLS and YYNGEE. The CDR3 totals 15 residues. V shed 0 bases and J shed 5 bases, with 15 bases lying between them. This chain's CDR3 is CASSVAGRVRDEQYF. The CDR3 nucleotides are TGTGCCAGCAGCGTAGCCGGCAGGGTAAGGGACGAGCAGTACTTC. Using reference TRBV9 and TRBJ2-7 for the parts outside the CDR3, the full variable domain is DSGVTQTPKHLITATGQRVTLRCSPRSGDLSVYWYQQSLDQGLQFLIQYYNGEERAKGNILERFSAQQFPDLHSELNLSSLELGDSALYFCASSVAGRVRDEQYFGPGTRLTVT.

The chain carries TRBV7-9 and TRBJ1-2; D may be TRBD1 (6 bases). The germline CDR1 and CDR2 sequences are SEHNR and FQNEAQ (reference sequence). The CDR3 is 15 amino acids. Trimming removed 5 bases at V and 10 bases at J, with 23 bases between. CDR3 residues: CASSPTQTGREYYTF. CDR3 bases: TGTGCCAGCAGCCCGACCCAGACAGGTCGTGAGTACTACACCTTC.